The 27 T cell receptor beta chains presented below share a single source sample, sequenced in a study of preoperative IRX-2 immunotherapy in early breast cancer. The repertoire was sequenced with immunoSEQ multiplex PCR; TCRdb's copy has only in-frame clones and lacks some. The profile shows roughly 34,000 clones, just under 90% of them singletons. Treatment indicated: preoperative locoregional IRX-2 cytokine immunotherapy. The sample was tumor tissue, taken after IRX-2 immunotherapy. The receptors derive from a human donor with breast cancer.

CDR3 coding DNA: TGCGCCAGCGGCAAACAGGAAACCGGGGAGCTGTTTTTT. Amino acids: CASGKQETGELFF. This chain uses TRBV23-1 with TRBJ2-2, with D tentatively TRBD1 (5 bases). TRBV23-1 is an ORF, with its function uncertain. Trimming removed 8 bases from V and 5 bases from J, with 12 bases in between. The CDR3 length is 13 residues.

This chain links TRBV6-8 with TRBJ2-5; D gene uncertain. This CDR3 is built from 16 residues. Between the trimmed V and J ends, which lost 2 bases and 1 base, there was a span of 14 bases. Germline loops: CDR1 MNHGY, CDR2 SAAAGT. The CDR3 is CASSYSGFGFQETQYF. The CDR3, as DNA: TGTGCCAGCAGTTACAGTGGTTTCGGATTCCAAGAGACCCAGTACTTC.

The genes are TRBV7-7 and TRBJ1-1; D not resolved. V was cut by 2 bases and J by 1 base, with 8 bases left in between. Per germline, CDR1 SSHAT and CDR2 FNYEAQ (reference sequence). The CDR3 contains 14 residues. CDR3 in DNA: TGTGCCAGCAGCTTAAATCTGTGGAACACTGAAGCTTTCTTT. Its translation is CASSLNLWNTEAFF.

The chain has TRBV7-7 and TRBJ2-1; D is perhaps TRBD1 (6 bases). Per the germline V gene, CDR1 is SSHAT and CDR2 is FNYEAQ (reference sequence). Trimming took off 5 bases at V and 3 bases at J, with 14 bases between the two ends. This CDR3 is built from 15 residues. The CDR3 here is CASSLVGQRYNEQFF. CDR3 nucleotides: TGTGCCAGCAGCCTGGTGGGACAACGCTACAATGAGCAGTTCTTC.

This clone occurred a few times. J is TRBJ2-3 and V is TRBV6-8, with D hard to call. This CDR3 contains 12 residues. Germline V gene sequence: CDR1 MNHGY, CDR2 SAAAGT. Trimming removed 0 bases from V and 4 bases from J, with 2 bases in between. The CDR3: CASSYSSDTQYF. The CDR3 region has the DNA TGTGCCAGCAGTTACTCTTCAGATACGCAGTATTTT.

This chain joins TRBV7-7 and TRBJ2-3, with D perhaps matching TRBD1 or TRBD2 (5 bases each). This CDR3 comprises 15 residues. Germline values: CDR1 SSHAT, CDR2 FNYEAQ (reference sequence). V was trimmed by 5 bases and J by 0 bases, leaving 12 bases between them. The CDR3 here is CASSRGTASTDTQYF. The CDR3 nucleotides are TGTGCCAGCAGCCGTGGGACCGCTAGCACAGATACGCAGTATTTT.

This clone was seen a single time. V usage is TRBV1 and J usage is TRBJ2-2. TRBV1 is a pseudogene. The CDR3 runs to 14 residues. The CDR3 loop is CASSPSKNTEELFF. The CDR3 DNA follows: TGCGCCAGCAGCCCGAGCAAGAACACCGAGGAGCTGTTTTTT.

This rearrangement joins TRBV15 to TRBJ2-1; 10 nucleotides line up with TRBD2. Per germline, CDR1 LNHNV and CDR2 YYDKDF (reference sequence). The J segment lost 3 bases and the V segment lost 0 bases, leaving 8 bases of the junction unmatched. This CDR3 has 18 residues. The CDR3, as DNA: TGTGCCACCAGCAGAGATACTCGGACTAGCGGTTTCTACAATGAGCAGTTCTTC. Amino acid sequence: CATSRDTRTSGFYNEQFF. Supplemented by reference TRBV15 and TRBJ2-1, the full variable domain reads DAMVIQNPRYQVTQFGKPVTLSCSQTLNHNVMYWYQQKSSQAPKLLFHYYDKDFNNEADTPDNFQSRRPNTSFCFLDIRSPGLGDTAMYLCATSRDTRTSGFYNEQFFGPGTRLTVL.

V gene TRBV6-8 combines with J gene TRBJ1-2, with D possibly TRBD1 on 5 matching bases. Germline CDR1 is MNHGY and CDR2 is SAAAGT. CDR3 size: 15 residues. V was trimmed by 6 bases and J by 6 bases, leaving 20 bases between them. The CDR3 DNA reads as TGTGCCAGCAGGGGACCAACAGGTTACCTGAATGGCTACACCTTC. Translating gives CASRGPTGYLNGYTF.

This chain links TRBV6-8 with TRBJ1-5; D uncertain. The V gene's germline CDR1 is MNHGY and CDR2 SAAAGT. CDR3 size: 15 residues. The V end was cut by 6 bases, the J end by 7 bases, with 19 bases between. The chain's CDR3 is CASSAVWAQGQPQHF. The DNA of the CDR3 is TGTGCCAGCAGCGCAGTGTGGGCGCAAGGGCAGCCCCAGCATTTT.

The chain links TRBV6-8 to TRBJ2-1; D not resolved. The germline V gene has CDR1 MNHGY and CDR2 SAAAGT. The CDR3 loop spans 14 amino acids. V was clipped by 5 bases and J by 2 bases, with 10 bases between them. The CDR3 DNA is TGTGCCAGCAGTGTTATGGGAACCTACAATGAGCAGTTCTTC. This codes for CASSVMGTYNEQFF.

The chain is built from TRBV6-4 and TRBJ1-5; a possible D gene is TRBD1 (6 bases). The CDR3 has 11 residues. V was cut by 9 bases and J by 13 bases, with 16 bases left in between. CDR1 MRHNA and CDR2 SNTAGT come from the germline V gene. The CDR3 DNA reads as TGTGCCAGTACCGCAACAGGGACACAGCATTTT. Encoded protein: CASTATGTQHF.

This chain uses TRBV18 with TRBJ1-1; perhaps TRBD1 as D (5 bases). The germline V and J ends were trimmed by 4 bases and 1 base, with 7 bases remaining between them. The CDR3 contains 13 residues. CDR1 is KGHSH, CDR2 LQKENI, per germline. As DNA, the CDR3 is TGTGCCAGCTCACGCGGACAGAACACTGAAGCTTTCTTT. Residues: CASSRGQNTEAFF.

This chain connects TRBV15 to TRBJ1-5; D not certain. Trimming took off 0 bases at V and 0 bases at J, with 9 bases between the two ends. The CDR3 is 16 residues long. Per germline, CDR1 LNHNV and CDR2 YYDKDF (reference sequence). Here the CDR3 DNA reads TGTGCCACCAGCAGAGATCTGGGGTATAGCAATCAGCCCCAGCATTTT. The encoded protein is CATSRDLGYSNQPQHF.

This clone was detected once. V gene TRBV6-8 combines with J gene TRBJ1-2; no clear D gene. CDR1 is MNHGY and CDR2 is SAAAGT in the germline V gene. The CDR3 sequence is 13 residues long. Trimming pared 5 bases from V and 4 bases from J, leaving 11 bases between. The CDR3 nucleotides read TGTGCCAGCAGTCCGGTCACAGCCTATGGCTACACCTTC. As protein: CASSPVTAYGYTF.

This clone was found once. The chain employs TRBV6-8 and TRBJ1-1; the D is unclear. Trimming pared 5 bases from V and 1 base from J, leaving 11 bases between. The germline gives CDR1 MNHGY, CDR2 SAAAGT. CDR3 length: 14 residues. CDR3 bases: TGTGCCAGCAGTATGGGTCGACAGAACACTGAAGCTTTCTTT. Its protein product is CASSMGRQNTEAFF.

This clone was seen a few times. The rearrangement uses TRBV6-8 and TRBJ2-5; tentative D call: TRBD1 (5 bases). Germline values: CDR1 MNHGY, CDR2 SAAAGT. This CDR3 has 13 residues. V was trimmed by 7 bases and J by 5 bases, leaving 14 bases between them. CDR3 sequence reads: CASTRTTRETQYF. The CDR3 region has the DNA TGTGCCAGCACTAGGACAACACGGGAGACCCAGTACTTC.

The chain is built from TRBV11-3 and TRBJ2-7, with no clear D. The CDR3 totals 14 residues. Germline values: CDR1 SGHNT, CDR2 YENEEA. The V gene lost 3 bases and the J gene lost 2 bases, with 11 bases spanning the gap. CDR3 nucleotides: TGTGCCAGCAGCTTGCTCGGATTGGCCTACGAGCAGTACTTC. This codes for CASSLLGLAYEQYF.

In this sample, this clone turned up a few times. The chain joins TRBV6-8 to TRBJ1-2; 7 bases agree with TRBD1. Germline CDR1 MNHGY, CDR2 SAAAGT. J lost 4 bases, V lost 6 bases, and 5 bases had no gene match. The CDR3 has 13 amino acids. CDR3 sequence (DNA): TGTGCCAGCAGAATGGGACAGCTCTATGGCTACACCTTC. Translation: CASRMGQLYGYTF.

The V and J genes are TRBV5-1 and TRBJ1-6; perhaps TRBD1 as D (5 bases). Germline assignment: CDR1 SGHRS and CDR2 YFSETQ. The germline V and J ends were trimmed by 3 bases and 10 bases, with 17 bases remaining between them. CDR3 size: 15 residues. The CDR3 DNA is TGCGCCAGCAGCTCCCGAGCCCCAGGGCAATCACCCCTCCACTTT. Encoded protein: CASSSRAPGQSPLHF.

The chain recombines TRBV29-1 with TRBJ1-1, with a possible D match to TRBD1 (5 bases). V lost 4 bases, J lost 3 bases, and 18 bases lay in between. Germline V CDR1 and CDR2: SQVTM, ANQGSEA. CDR3 length: 15 residues. The CDR3 DNA sequence: TGCAGCGTTGGAGGTCCCGGGGGTACCGACACTGAAGCTTTCTTT. It yields the protein CSVGGPGGTDTEAFF.

The chain combines TRBV6-8 with TRBJ1-5; TRBD1 might be the D (6 bases). CDR1 is MNHGY and CDR2 is SAAAGT in the germline V gene. Trimming shortened V by 5 bases and J by 4 bases, and 9 bases separated the two germline ends. This CDR3 has 13 residues. As DNA, the CDR3 is TGTGCCAGCAGTGCACAGGGTAATCAGCCCCAGCATTTT. This sequence encodes CASSAQGNQPQHF.

This clone has only one observation. This sequence joins TRBV12-5 and TRBJ2-7; 8 bases agree with TRBD1. V trimming: 4 bases; J trimming: 3 bases; junction bases outside the gene matches: 11. The CDR3 sequence is 16 residues long. Per germline, CDR1 LGHNT and CDR2 FRNRAP. CDR3 bases: TGTGCTAGTGGTTCCCGGCCGGGACAGGCCCACTACGAGCAGTACTTC. This gives the protein CASGSRPGQAHYEQYF.

The CDR3 DNA reads TGTGCCAGCAGCTCTCAGCTAGCGGAATGCAATGAGCAGTTCTTC. Protein: CASSSQLAECNEQFF. V gene TRBV11-3 combines with J gene TRBJ2-1; TRBD2 agrees at 7 bases. The CDR3 contains 15 residues. Trimming at V came to 4 bases and at J to 6 bases, leaving 9 bases not matched to a gene. Germline V gene data show CDR1 as SGHNT and CDR2 as YENEEA.

The V call is TRBV6-8, the J call TRBJ2-3; D remains unclear. CDR1 is MNHGY, CDR2 SAAAGT, per germline. The V end lost 0 bases, the J end lost 1 base, and 14 bases lay between the germline ends. The CDR3 has 17 residues. CDR3 residues: CASSYSNRPYGTDTQYF. The CDR3 coding sequence is TGTGCCAGCAGTTACTCGAACCGGCCGTACGGCACAGATACGCAGTATTTT.

V and J are TRBV7-6 and TRBJ2-1, with D maybe TRBD2 (6 bases). The germline CDR1 and CDR2 sequences are SGHVS and FNYEAQ. The V end was cut by 5 bases, the J end by 7 bases, with 15 bases between. The CDR3 covers 14 residues. This chain's CDR3 is CASSPHGSGNEQFF. CDR3 DNA sequence: TGTGCCAGCAGCCCACACGGTAGCGGTAATGAGCAGTTCTTC.

J is TRBJ2-1 and V is TRBV6-8; 8 bases line up with TRBD1. Germline CDR1 is MNHGY and CDR2 is SAAAGT. The CDR3 runs 16 residues. Germline trimming cut 10 bases from V and 0 bases from J; bases unmatched to any gene: 11. CDR3 DNA sequence: TGTGCCATCATCCCACAGGGGGTTAGCTCCTACAATGAGCAGTTCTTC. Protein: CAIIPQGVSSYNEQFF.